Below, 7 T cell receptor beta chains from the same sample are listed, as sequenced in a study of lymphopenia after photon versus proton radiotherapy. The assay was immunoSEQ multiplex PCR, and TCRdb's table has in-frame clones only and misses some. This table has about 40,000 clones, around 84% appearing once. The input for sequencing was peripheral blood, taken from a patient treated with proton-based radiotherapy. The source of these receptors is a woman in her 70s with pancreatic cancer. Some clones in this sample may be carry-over from other donors' samples.

The chain has TRBV28 and TRBJ2-5, with D tentatively TRBD1 (6 bases). V lost 8 bases and J lost 5, with 18 bases in between. The CDR3 spans 14 residues. CDR1 MDHEN and CDR2 SYDVKM come from the germline V gene. The CDR3 loop is CASRSSGAWETQYF. CDR3 coding DNA: TGTGCCAGCCGCAGTTCAGGGGCATGGGAGACCCAGTACTTC.

The gene calls are TRBV5-1 and TRBJ1-4; 7 bases are shared with TRBD1. The germline gives CDR1 SGHRS, CDR2 YFSETQ. The CDR3 is 18 amino acids. The junction had 10 bases not matched to a gene; V was cut back by 2 bases and J by 0 bases. In DNA, the CDR3 is TGCGCCAGCAGCTTCGGGGGCAGAGGGGGCCCAACTAATGAAAAACTGTTTTTT. This codes for CASSFGGRGGPTNEKLFF.

The chain joins TRBV5-1 to TRBJ2-7; weak D call: TRBD1 (5 bases). This CDR3 is built from 13 residues. Trimming took 1 base from V and 5 from J, leaving 10 bases between them. Looked up from germline, CDR1 is SGHRS and CDR2 is YFSETQ. CDR3 region: CASSLPRVNEQYF. CDR3 DNA: TGCGCCAGCAGCTTGCCCAGGGTCAACGAGCAGTACTTC.

V and J are TRBV9 and TRBJ1-4; D uncertain. CDR3 size: 13 residues. Trimming took off 3 bases at V and 2 bases at J, with 5 bases between the two ends. The V gene's germline CDR1 is SGDLS and CDR2 YYNGEE. Here the CDR3 reads CASSDGTNEKLFF. The DNA for the CDR3 is TGTGCCAGCAGCGACGGGACTAATGAAAAACTGTTTTTT.

The chain uses TRBV29-1 and TRBJ2-2; 7 bases map to TRBD2. J lost 5 bases, V lost 5 bases, and 8 bases had no gene match. This CDR3 region has 14 residues. In germline, CDR1 is SQVTM, CDR2 ANQGSEA. This CDR3 reads CSVLTGGGTGELFF. The DNA of the CDR3 is TGCAGCGTTCTAACGGGAGGTGGGACCGGGGAGCTGTTTTTT.

The chain carries TRBV11-2 and TRBJ2-7; 7 bases match TRBD2. V shed 5 bases and J 6 bases; nucleotides not matched to a gene: 10. Germline CDR1 is SGHAT and CDR2 is FQNNGV. The CDR3 totals 14 residues. The DNA for the CDR3 is TGTGCCAGCAGCCCGTGGGGGGGGTTCCGCGAGCAGTACTTC. The encoded protein is CASSPWGGFREQYF.

The chain recombines TRBV27 with TRBJ2-7; 7 nucleotides agree with TRBD1. Per the germline V gene, CDR1 is MNHEY and CDR2 is SMNVEV (reference sequence). This CDR3 region has 14 residues. Unmatched junction bases numbered 5, after V lost 4 bases and J lost 2 bases. The CDR3 spells CASSSRQGAYEQYF. CDR3 bases: TGTGCCAGCAGTTCCAGACAGGGAGCCTACGAGCAGTACTTC.